These 25 T cell receptor beta chains came from one sample sequenced in a study of blood T cell repertoires in COVID-19. Profiled with immunoSEQ multiplex PCR; TCRdb holds only in-frame clones, not every one. Here the sample spans hundreds of thousands of clones, over 75% being singletons. Sequenced material: PBMCs or T cells enriched from blood (not recorded which). Every receptor here comes from a woman aged 40-49 years with acute COVID-19.

The chain links TRBV24-1 to TRBJ1-2; TRBD1 matches at 7 bases. CDR1 and CDR2 from the germline V gene are KGHDR and SFDVKD. CDR3 length equals 14 residues. V was clipped by 3 bases and J by 8 bases; unmatched bases: 8. For the CDR3, the DNA is TGTGCCACCAGTGATACTGACAGGGCGAAAGGCTACACCTTC. It codes for CATSDTDRAKGYTF.

CDR3 residues: CATQGSVGTDTQYF. As DNA, the CDR3 is TGTGCCACCCAGGGCAGCGTTGGGACAGATACGCAGTATTTT. This rearrangement joins TRBV25-1 to TRBJ2-3; the D gene is possibly TRBD1 (5 bases). The CDR3 sequence is 14 residues long. V gave up 10 bases and J gave up 3 bases, with 17 bases separating them. Germline CDR1 is MGHDK and CDR2 is SYGVNS.

The chain recombines TRBV7-2 with TRBJ2-2; possibly TRBD2 for D (5 bases). The CDR3 sequence is 15 residues long. CDR1 is SGHTA and CDR2 is FQGNSA in the germline V gene. Between the trimmed V and J ends, which lost 1 base and 4 bases, there was a span of 10 bases. CDR3: CASSLDLARTGELFF. Written as DNA, the CDR3 is TGTGCCAGCAGCTTAGACCTAGCTCGCACCGGGGAGCTGTTTTTT.

This clone has just one count. The chain links TRBV4-2 to TRBJ2-3, with TRBD2 identical over 12 bases. The CDR3 loop spans 16 amino acids. Germline V CDR1 and CDR2: LGHNA, YNFKEQ. Trimming cost V 5 bases and J 4 bases; bases outside gene matches: 7. The CDR3, as DNA: TGTGCCAGCAGCGACCGCCTAGCGGGGGGGGCAGATACGCAGTATTTT. This sequence encodes CASSDRLAGGADTQYF.

This rearrangement joins TRBV20-1 to TRBJ2-5; D may be TRBD2 (5 bases). Deletions cut 7 bases from V and 5 bases from J, with 11 bases between. CDR1 and CDR2 from the germline V gene are DFQATT and SNEGSKA (reference sequence). The CDR3 extends over 11 amino acids. CDR3 loop: CSGLAAETQYF. The CDR3, as DNA: TGCAGTGGGCTAGCAGCCGAGACCCAGTACTTC.

The chain combines TRBV3-1 (or the pseudogene TRBV3-2) with TRBJ2-2; 8 bases are shared with TRBD1. The germline V gene encodes CDR1 LGHDT and CDR2 YNNKEL (reference sequence). V trimming: 6 bases; J trimming: 4 bases; junction bases outside the gene matches: 7. The CDR3 spans 15 residues. CDR3 loop: CASRRGQAATGELFF. The CDR3 coding sequence is TGTGCCAGCAGAAGGGGACAGGCGGCCACCGGGGAGCTGTTTTTT.

V gene TRBV5-4 combines with J gene TRBJ2-7; D is perhaps TRBD1 (6 bases). The CDR3 contains 14 residues. The germline gives CDR1 SGHNT, CDR2 YYREEE (reference sequence). The V and J ends lost 3 bases and 2 bases respectively, with 12 bases between them. The CDR3 is CASSSRQVTYEQYF. For the CDR3, the DNA is TGTGCCAGCAGCTCCCGACAGGTTACCTACGAGCAGTACTTC.

Written as DNA, the CDR3 is TGTGCCAGTAGTATAGCAGGGGCGGGCTATGGCTACACCTTC. Protein: CASSIAGAGYGYTF. This chain uses TRBV19 with TRBJ1-2; perhaps TRBD1 as D (6 bases). V was cut by 1 base and J by 4 bases, with 10 bases left in between. Germline-derived CDR1 and CDR2 are LNHDA and SQIVND (reference sequence). The CDR3 is 14 amino acids.

The chain links TRBV3-1 (or the pseudogene TRBV3-2) to TRBJ1-3; D gene ambiguous. In germline, CDR1 is LGHDT, CDR2 YNNKEL (reference sequence). V lost 6 bases to trimming and J lost 4 bases, with 4 bases between them. The CDR3 has 11 residues. The CDR3 loop is CASSRGNTIYF. Written as DNA, the CDR3 is TGTGCCAGCAGTCGGGGAAACACCATATATTTT.

The rearrangement joins TRBV5-1 to TRBJ1-1; 8 positions match TRBD1. The ends lost 0 bases at V and 5 bases at J; junction bases unmatched: 3. The CDR3 length is 14 residues. CDR1 is SGHRS, CDR2 YFSETQ, per germline. The CDR3: CASSLGQGRTEAFF. Written as DNA, the CDR3 is TGCGCCAGCAGCTTGGGACAGGGGAGGACTGAAGCTTTCTTT.

The chain employs TRBV10-3 and TRBJ1-1; 11 bases match TRBD1. The CDR3 consists of 14 residues. CDR1 ENHRY and CDR2 SYGVKD come from the germline V gene. V was clipped by 6 bases and J by 3 bases; unmatched bases: 3. The chain's CDR3 is CAIRPGQGDTEAFF. In nucleotides, the CDR3 is TGTGCCATCAGGCCGGGACAGGGGGACACTGAAGCTTTCTTT.

The CDR3 coding sequence is TGCAGCGTTGAGGGTGGGGCAGTCTATGGCTACACCTTC. It translates to CSVEGGAVYGYTF. The chain employs TRBV29-1 and TRBJ1-2; tentative D call: TRBD1 (5 bases). V gave up 3 bases and J gave up 4 bases, with 12 bases separating them. The germline gives CDR1 SQVTM, CDR2 ANQGSEA. This CDR3 region has 13 residues.

The J gene is TRBJ2-7, the V gene TRBV7-8; TRBD1 aligns across 10 bases. This CDR3 is 15 amino acids long. With V trimmed by 5 bases and J by 2 bases, 6 bases remained unmatched. CDR1 is SGHVS, CDR2 FQNEAQ, per germline. CDR3 in DNA: TGTGCCAGCAGCCTAGGGACAGGGGCGACCTACGAGCAGTACTTC. It yields the protein CASSLGTGATYEQYF.

A single count supports this clone. V gene TRBV6-5 combines with J gene TRBJ2-3; D ambiguous. This CDR3 contains 14 residues. The germline V gene has CDR1 MNHEY and CDR2 SVGAGI. Trimming removed 6 bases at V and 2 bases at J, with 12 bases between. The CDR3 protein is CASRAFRNTDTQYF. In nucleotides, the CDR3 is TGTGCCAGCAGGGCTTTTCGTAACACAGATACGCAGTATTTT.

This chain uses TRBV5-1 with TRBJ2-4; D is perhaps TRBD2 (5 bases). The V and J ends lost 2 bases and 5 bases respectively, with 8 bases between them. The CDR3 runs to 13 residues. The germline V gene encodes CDR1 SGHRS and CDR2 YFSETQ. The CDR3 is CASSFGGQNIQYF. In DNA, the CDR3 is TGCGCCAGCAGCTTCGGAGGTCAAAACATTCAGTACTTC.

The chain employs TRBV6-5 and TRBJ1-2; 8 bases fit TRBD1. The CDR3 consists of 14 residues. Trimming took 2 bases from V and 5 from J; bases not matched to a gene: 4. The V gene's germline CDR1 is MNHEY and CDR2 SVGAGI. CDR3 DNA: TGTGCCAGCAGTTACAGGGACAGGATATATGGCTACACCTTC. Protein: CASSYRDRIYGYTF.

The rearrangement uses TRBV4-1 and TRBJ1-2, with D uncertain. V was cut by 3 bases and J by 4 bases, with 12 bases left in between. Germline-derived CDR1 and CDR2 are MGHRA and YSYEKL. The CDR3 runs to 14 residues. CDR3 coding DNA: TGCGCCAGCAGCCATCAAATTGGCCCCTATGGCTACACCTTC. Encoded protein: CASSHQIGPYGYTF.

This chain connects TRBV19 to TRBJ2-7; 9 nucleotides align to TRBD1. Trimming took 4 bases from V and 1 from J; bases not matched to a gene: 2. Germline CDR1 reads LNHDA; CDR2 reads SQIVND (reference sequence). The CDR3 extends over 14 amino acids. CDR3 in amino acids: CASSTDRGSYEQYF. Written as DNA, the CDR3 is TGTGCCAGTAGTACCGACAGGGGGTCCTACGAGCAGTACTTC. The variable domain in full, with the rest retrieved from reference TRBV19 and TRBJ2-7, is DGGITQSPKYLFRKEGQNVTLSCEQNLNHDAMYWYRQDPGQGLRLIYYSQIVNDFQKGDIAEGYSVSREKKESFPLTVTSAQKNPTAFYLCASSTDRGSYEQYFGPGTRLTVT.

The chain has TRBV24-1 and TRBJ2-2; 9 nucleotides agree with TRBD1. This CDR3 has 16 residues. Germline CDR1 and CDR2: KGHDR and SFDVKD. Unmatched junction bases numbered 7, after V lost 4 bases and J lost 5 bases. In nucleotides, the CDR3 is TGTGCCACCAGTGACACCGGGACAGGGCTTACCGGGGAGCTGTTTTTT. Protein product: CATSDTGTGLTGELFF.

The chain has TRBV7-2 and TRBJ1-2; perhaps TRBD1 as D (5 bases). The V and J ends lost 5 bases and 6 bases respectively, with 16 bases between them. This CDR3 region has 14 residues. Germline-derived CDR1 and CDR2 are SGHTA and FQGNSA. The CDR3 sequence is CASSPAGLMNGYTF. In DNA form, the CDR3 reads TGTGCCAGCAGCCCAGCGGGGCTCATGAATGGCTACACCTTC.

The chain combines TRBV4-2 with TRBJ1-3, with a tentative D call TRBD1 (6 bases). Per the germline V gene, CDR1 is LGHNA and CDR2 is YNFKEQ. This CDR3 is 16 amino acids long. Trimming left V 2 bases short and J 0 bases short, with 11 bases between. The CDR3 nucleotides are TGTGCCAGCAGCCAAAACACAGGGAACTCTGGAAACACCATATATTTT. It codes for CASSQNTGNSGNTIYF.

The chain recombines TRBV28 with TRBJ2-7; 7 nucleotides align to TRBD2. Germline trimming cut 7 bases from V and 2 bases from J; bases unmatched to any gene: 8. The CDR3 is made up of 14 amino acids. CDR1 MDHEN and CDR2 SYDVKM come from the germline V gene. CDR3 amino acids: CASTRGEAAYEQYF. CDR3 sequence (DNA): TGTGCCAGCACCCGGGGGGAGGCCGCCTACGAGCAGTACTTC. Full variable domain (outside the CDR3, taken from reference TRBV28 and TRBJ2-7): DVKVTQSSRYLVKRTGEKVFLECVQDMDHENMFWYRQDPGLGLRLIYFSYDVKMKEKGDIPEGYSVSREKKERFSLILESASTNQTSMYLCASTRGEAAYEQYFGPGTRLTVT.

The chain couples TRBV5-1 to TRBJ1-1; D remains unclear. The CDR3 length is 14 residues. CDR1 is SGHRS, CDR2 YFSETQ, per germline. V lost 0 bases, J lost 4 bases, and 10 bases lay in between. CDR3 nucleotides: TGCGCCAGCAGCTTGGCCGGTTCGAGCACTGAAGCTTTCTTT. Amino acids: CASSLAGSSTEAFF.

The genes are TRBV6-5 and TRBJ2-7; 9 bases map to TRBD1. The CDR3 totals 15 residues. Germline V gene data show CDR1 as MNHEY and CDR2 as SVGAGI. J gave up 5 bases and V 4 bases, and 9 bases lay outside the gene matches. As DNA, the CDR3 is TGTGCCAGCAGTTTCGTCTCGGGACAGGGTAACGAGCAGTACTTC. It encodes CASSFVSGQGNEQYF.

The V gene is TRBV5-1, the J gene TRBJ2-7; 8 bases agree with TRBD1. The CDR3 sequence is 15 residues long. The germline CDR1 and CDR2 sequences are SGHRS and YFSETQ. V was pared by 4 bases and J by 6 bases, with 12 bases of the junction left unmatched. This chain's CDR3 is CASSMALTGVREQYF. The CDR3 DNA reads TGCGCCAGCAGCATGGCTTTGACAGGGGTCCGCGAGCAGTACTTC.